This TCR beta chain was sequenced for a study of cytomegalovirus exposure and HLA in healthy donors (dated by TCRdb to the late 2010s). Notes on the research overall: An earlier analysis of a few hundred of the donors reported about 260 Gb of sequence data and around 100 million unique TCR beta sequences obtained from around 180 million T cells. The T cell repertoires of some 700 subjects were profiled by immunosequencing and related to cytomegalovirus serostatus. Rather than using new phenotypic data, the later analysis identified candidate immune exposures from TCR beta sequences and from how often those sequences occurred across donors. A later analysis re-analyzed previously published TCR beta repertoires from 500 to 700 donors and added high-resolution HLA genotyping to study TCR occurrence patterns. Class I and class II HLA loci were covered by the typing at four-digit resolution. Donor age, sex, ethnicity and CMV serostatus were collected together with the repertoire data. Typing coverage varied by locus: roughly 629-640 donors for A, B, C, DRB1 and DQB1; 522 for DQA1; over 600 for DPA1; 450 to 480 for DPB1. The study aimed to test whether signatures of past pathogen exposure could be identified by cataloging public T cell receptors. About 280 gigabases of sequencing data and roughly 81 million unique TCR sequences made up an early release that covered nearly 650 HLA-typed donors. In addition to the first cohort of around 670 subjects, a separate validation cohort of 130 or so different subjects was used. A later genetic analysis used genome-wide SNP genotypes for about 55% of the 666 donors, treating that subset as a discovery cohort. Among approximately 370 genotyped donors of the cohort, an average of approximately 240,000 unique TCR beta nucleotide sequences was sequenced per donor, of which roughly 18% were non-productive. An earlier analysis of several hundred of the donors used high-throughput TCR beta sequencing to judge whether each TCR beta V gene segment behaved as functional or pseudogenic. Of the roughly 400 genotyped donors, more than 75% were placed in the genetic ancestry cluster associated with self-reported Caucasian donors. Because of strong linkage in the cohort, a few DR-DQ haplotypes were treated as single units for association and clustering. All discovery cohort repertoires had been generated using a single sequencing platform. High-throughput TCR immunosequencing, statistical association of individual TCRs with disease status, and machine learning were combined to predict cytomegalovirus infection status. General findings and caveats noted by the study authors: When HLA alleles, especially DR and DQ, strongly co-occurred, attributing TCR associations to individual alleles was difficult. Presence/absence analyses assumed roughly uniform sequencing depth across donors, an assumption that may not hold. In an earlier analysis of approximately 600 of the donors, most TCR beta V segments were observed in productive rearrangements about 90% or about 30% of the time, broadly matching IMGT annotations. The 87-base-pair reads could not distinguish some IMGT-functional V segments, including TRBV6-2 and TRBV6-3, so those segments were excluded. In the study, about 150 TCR beta chains were listed as associated with cytomegalovirus. A cluster of highly shared sequence variants was judged likely to represent a technical artifact of the sequencing pipeline. HLA typing was unavailable for some donors at each locus, so association tests used only the typed subset. In a later analysis, most CMV-associated TCR beta chains were found to appear HLA-restricted, with HLA associations seemingly driven largely by CMV exposure. A later analysis found that HLA-associated TCR beta chains were more clonally expanded and had lower generation probabilities than equally common non-associated chains. A later analysis found that TCR association rates varied across HLA loci, with DRB1 alleles showing the most associated TCRs and HLA-C alleles the fewest. At a false discovery rate of 0.05, a later analysis linked under 20,000 TCR beta sequences to specific HLA alleles. The authors suggested that the approach could potentially be extended to other disease states and immunological phenotypes. In a later analysis, several top co-occurrence clusters were reported to appear linked to parvovirus B19, influenza, CMV and Epstein-Barr virus. A further reported finding was that TCR beta sequences accurately predicted the HLA-A and HLA-B alleles for most subjects in the first cohort. The cohort was sequenced for TCR beta chains only, and without alpha or paired-chain data the features that could be detected were limited. A later genetic analysis associated a missense DCLRE1C variant with V-gene and J-gene trimming of TCR beta chains, and an independent cohort replicated the association. In a later genetic analysis, fewer N-insertions in productive TCRs were reported among donors in an Asian-associated ancestry cluster than the roughly 700-donor mean. Linkage disequilibrium might explain the correlated functional status among segregating V segments, but an unknown experimental factor could not be excluded. Most TCR sequences were observed very rarely across donors, whereas some public TCRs were present in many individuals. Roughly 15 rarely observed V segments, including chromosome 9 orphons, were excluded from the earlier analysis of just under 600 of the donors because counts were too low. The classifier was reported to diagnose cytomegalovirus status with high specificity and sensitivity in both the original cohort and the validation cohort. For the cohort, immune exposure information was limited to CMV serostatus. In vitro tests confirmed that a few of the cytomegalovirus-associated TCR beta chains recognize cytomegalovirus antigens.

Looking up the germline V gene (reference sequence) yields CDR1 MNHEY and CDR2 SMNVEV. Germline trimming: 6 bases from V, 3 bases from J; junction bases outside gene matches: 4. The CDR3 goes from the cysteine to the phenylalanine over 14 residues. The kept DNA is CDR3 alone, 42 bases in frame from the first base. The cohort consisted of approximately 690 healthy bone marrow donors. At the time of sampling, all cohort members were nominally healthy, though unrecorded immune exposures were likely present. The donor tested CMV seronegative and was one of the 352 seronegative cohort members. A peripheral blood sample was provided by each donor, and peripheral blood mononuclear cells were used for TCR beta sequencing. Genomic DNA extraction from the blood cell samples was performed with the Qiagen DNeasy Blood Extraction Kit. Library generation was performed with the immunoSEQ multiplex PCR assay. For the multiplex PCR, a mixture combining 60 forward primers for TCR Vbeta segments and 13 reverse primers for TCR Jbeta segments was used. The CDR3 region of rearranged TCR beta genes was amplified from genomic DNA with a multiplex PCR assay. On the Illumina HiSeq System, the amplified TCR beta libraries were sequenced as 87-base-pair reads. As for the authors' bioinformatics: A later analysis tallied some 79 million unique TCR beta chains across the 640 or so repertoires, and approximately 12 million of those chains were shared by two or more donors. A nearest-neighbor algorithm error-corrected the raw reads and collapsed the reads into unique sequences, merging closely related sequences to remove PCR and sequencing errors. V, D and J gene segments were assigned by aligning CDR3 sequences to IMGT reference sequences. Each retained sequence needed at least a six-nucleotide match to both a V gene segment and a J gene segment. Rearrangements were classified as productive when the CDR3 lacked stop codons and remained in frame with V and J, and all other rearrangements were classified as non-productive. Following IMGT convention, CDR3 was defined as the stretch from the second conserved V-encoded cysteine to the conserved J-encoded phenylalanine. In an earlier analysis of around 600 of the donors, sequences lacking an unambiguous match to a single V gene segment were excluded. An earlier analysis of several hundred of the donors called V segments functional above 56.7% productive rearrangements and segregating when the between-donor standard deviation exceeded 5%. A statistical classification framework was developed to diagnose cytomegalovirus status using the catalog of TCR beta chain sequences. V and J gene assignment, in a later analysis, came from comparing TCR nucleotide sequences with IMGT/GENE-DB human TR gene sequences. A later analysis assigned CDR3 sequences and most-parsimonious VDJ recombination scenarios with the TCRdist pipeline. In a later analysis, each TCR beta chain was defined by its CDR3 amino acid sequence together with its V-gene family, and reads without a unique V-gene family were excluded. In a later analysis, fewer than 650 highly shared, low-generation-probability nucleotide sequences were removed to address suspected cross-contamination and a sequencing artifact. In a later analysis, a clonal expansion index was calculated for each public chain from normalized within-repertoire ranks of inferred template counts. A later analysis computed generation probabilities with a VDJ recombination model fitted to out-of-frame rearrangements, and checked the results against IGoR. Hypergeometric tests were used in a later analysis to score TCR-TCR, TCR-HLA and TCR-CMV co-occurrence, with a repertoire-size bias correction applied to the TCR pairs. In a later analysis, false discovery rates were estimated by permuting HLA or CMV assignments 20 times. In a later analysis, co-occurring TCRs were grouped using DBSCAN, with TCRdist sequence similarity added in when clustering inside HLA-allele-positive subsets. For co-occurrence clustering, repertoires with fewer than 30,000 or more than 120,000 public chains were excluded, along with several repertoires with anomalous nucleotide sharing. In TCRdb, the immuneACCESS table is reduced to in-frame sequences with V and J assigned. These tables do not hold every clone; where another copy was compared, an unresolved V gene accounts for under half, and the others remain unexplained. The V and J calls and the clone size are those of that table, but D and trimming were determined from the DNA. The sample table lists roughly 200,000 clones, 65% to 90% of them with a count of one. The ten top clones hold about 2.5% of the sample.

In the case of this clone: It has no known antigen specificity. Nothing much larger sits one base from this clone, and base qualities are not available.

Recombination linked TRBV27 to TRBJ2-7; 11 bases in the middle match TRBD2. This clonotype was obtained from a woman in her fifties or sixties in good health and CMV-seronegative. The sample consisted of PBMCs. The bases read TGTGCCAGCAGCTTCACTAGCGGGAGCTACGAGCAGTACTTC. It encodes CASSFTSGSYEQYF.